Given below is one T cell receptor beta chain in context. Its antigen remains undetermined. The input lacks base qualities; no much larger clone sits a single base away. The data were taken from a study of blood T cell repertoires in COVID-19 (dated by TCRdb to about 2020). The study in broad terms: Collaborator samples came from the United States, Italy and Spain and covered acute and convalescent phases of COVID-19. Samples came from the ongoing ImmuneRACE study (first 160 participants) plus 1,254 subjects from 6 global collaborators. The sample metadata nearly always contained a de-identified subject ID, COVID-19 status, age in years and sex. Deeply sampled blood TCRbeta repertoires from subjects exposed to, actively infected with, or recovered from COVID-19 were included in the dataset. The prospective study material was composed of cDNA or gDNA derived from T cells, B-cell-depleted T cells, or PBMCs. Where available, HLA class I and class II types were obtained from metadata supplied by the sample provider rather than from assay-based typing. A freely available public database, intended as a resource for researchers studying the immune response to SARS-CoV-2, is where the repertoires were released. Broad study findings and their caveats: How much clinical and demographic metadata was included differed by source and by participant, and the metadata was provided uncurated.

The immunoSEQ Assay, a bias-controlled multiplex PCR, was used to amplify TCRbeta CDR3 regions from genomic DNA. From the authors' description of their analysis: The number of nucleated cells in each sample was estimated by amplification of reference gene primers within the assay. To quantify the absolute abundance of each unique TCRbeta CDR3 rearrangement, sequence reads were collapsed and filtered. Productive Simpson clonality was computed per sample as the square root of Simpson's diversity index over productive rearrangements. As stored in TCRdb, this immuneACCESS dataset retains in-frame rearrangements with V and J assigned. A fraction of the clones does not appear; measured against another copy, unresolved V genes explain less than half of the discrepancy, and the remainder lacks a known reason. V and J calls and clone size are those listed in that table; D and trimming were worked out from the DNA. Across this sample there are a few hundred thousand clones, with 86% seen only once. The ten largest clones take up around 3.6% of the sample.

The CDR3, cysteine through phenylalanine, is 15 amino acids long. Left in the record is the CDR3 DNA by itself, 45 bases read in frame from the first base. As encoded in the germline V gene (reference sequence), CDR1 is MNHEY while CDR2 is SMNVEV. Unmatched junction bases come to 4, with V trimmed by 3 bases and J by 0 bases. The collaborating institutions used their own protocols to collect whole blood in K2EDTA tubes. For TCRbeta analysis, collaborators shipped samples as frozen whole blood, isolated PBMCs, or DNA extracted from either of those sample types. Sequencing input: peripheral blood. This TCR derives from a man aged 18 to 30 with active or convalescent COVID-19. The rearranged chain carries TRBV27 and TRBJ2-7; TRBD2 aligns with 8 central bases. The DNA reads TGTGCCAGCAGTTTTGAGCGGGGGACCTCCTACGAGCAGTACTTC. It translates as CASSFERGTSYEQYF.